A selection of T cell receptor beta chains follows, all from one sample in a study of shared clonotypes between healthy human individuals. Method: immunoSEQ multiplex PCR; TCRdb's copy keeps in-frame clones and lacks some. The sample has about 2.2 million clones; 93% are singletons. The sample consisted of naive CD8+ T cells from PBMCs. The receptors stem from a young man in good health. Some clones in this sample may be carry-over from other donors' samples. The CDR3 runs from the conserved cysteine through the conserved F or W. The D gene is left open where the match is weak. Not every row has a clone size; where given, it reads once, few, many or a size class.

TRBJ1-1	TRBV15	NA	TRBD1	TGTGCCACCAGCACCTCGGGGTACAGGGGGAACACTGAAGCTTTCTTT	CATSTSGYRGNTEAFF
TRBJ2-2	TRBV2	NA	TRBD1	TGTGCCAGCACATTCCAAGGACAGGTTAACACCGGGGAGCTGTTTTTT	CASTFQGQVNTGELFF
TRBJ1-2	TRBV28	NA	NA	TGTGCCAGCAGTCCCGGAGTGATGCCGGGCTACACCTTC	CASSPGVMPGYTF
TRBJ2-3	TRBV2	NA	NA	TGTGCCAGCAGTGAGATAGCAGATACGCAGTATTTT	CASSEIADTQYF
TRBJ2-3	TRBV9	NA	TRBD2	TGTGCCAGCAGCCCAGAGAATGGACTAGCGGGAGGCACAGATACGCAGTATTTT	CASSPENGLAGGTDTQYF
TRBJ1-2	TRBV4-3	NA	NA	TGCGCCAGCAGCCAAGATCGGCGGGGTTCGGGCTATGGCTACACCTTC	CASSQDRRGSGYGYTF
TRBJ2-1	TRBV5-1	NA	NA	TGCGCCAGCAGCTTGGCCAGAGAATACAATGAGCAGTTCTTC	CASSLAREYNEQFF
TRBJ1-1	TRBV7-9	NA	NA	TGTGCCAGCAGCCACCCAAAGGACAGACCCTTCCACACTGAAGCTTTCTTT	CASSHPKDRPFHTEAFF
TRBJ1-1	TRBV2	NA	NA	TGTGCCAGCGCGGGGGACGGTGAAGCTTTCTTT	CASAGDGEAFF
TRBJ2-2	TRBV10-3	NA	NA	TGTGCCATCAGTGAGCCCGTGGTGGGCAGTTGGGACACCGGGGAGCTGTTTTTT	CAISEPVVGSWDTGELFF
TRBJ2-7	TRBV19	NA	NA	TGTGCCAGTAGTAGCTCCTTCTACGAGCAGTACTTC	CASSSSFYEQYF
TRBJ1-4	TRBV18	NA	NA	TGTGCCAGCTCACCGTCCCCACCTGCTCGAGCAACTAATGAAAAACTGTTTTTT	CASSPSPPARATNEKLFF
TRBJ1-2	TRBV7-9	NA	TRBD1	TGTGCCAGCAGTGAACCGACAGGGCCCTATGGCTACACCTTC	CASSEPTGPYGYTF
TRBJ1-1	TRBV20-1	NA	NA	TGCAGTGCTAGAGAATATCAGGGGGCTTTCTTT	CSAREYQGAFF
TRBJ1-2	TRBV6-1	NA	TRBD1	TGTGCCAGCAGCTCAGGGACAGCTAACTATGGCTACACCTTC	CASSSGTANYGYTF
TRBJ2-7	TRBV5-5	NA	NA	TGTGCCAGCTCCCCCCGTCCGGACTCCTACGAGCAGTACTTC	CASSPRPDSYEQYF
TRBJ2-1	TRBV6-5	NA	NA	TGTGCCAGCAGTTACGTTGGGGCAGGGGTAAATGAGCAGTTCTTC	CASSYVGAGVNEQFF
TRBJ2-7	TRBV28	NA	TRBD1	TGTGCCAGCAGTTTGACAGGGGTTGCGTACGAGCAGTACTTC	CASSLTGVAYEQYF
TRBJ1-1	TRBV29-1	NA	TRBD1	TGCAGCGTTACGGGACAGGGCTGGGACACTGAAGCTTTCTTT	CSVTGQGWDTEAFF
TRBJ2-7	TRBV5-1	once	TRBD2	TGCGCCAGCAGCCCTATAGCGGGAGGCTACGAGCAGTACTTC	CASSPIAGGYEQYF
TRBJ2-5	TRBV7-9	NA	NA	TGTGCCAGCAGCTTTTTCGGAAGGGCCCGGGTCCCACCTCAAGAGACCCAGTACTTC	CASSFFGRARVPPQETQYF
TRBJ1-5	TRBV19	NA	TRBD1	TGTGCCAGTAGTTCCCATTGGGGACAGGGGTTTCAGCCCCAGCATTTT	CASSSHWGQGFQPQHF
TRBJ2-1	TRBV7-9	NA	TRBD2	TGTGCCAGCAGCTTTCCGGGACTAGATGTTTTCAATGAGCAGTTCTTC	CASSFPGLDVFNEQFF
TRBJ2-1	TRBV5-4	NA	TRBD2	TGTGCCAGCAGCAACACCGGGGGTAGCGGGAGGTACAATGAGCAGTTCTTC	CASSNTGGSGRYNEQFF
TRBJ1-1	TRBV11-2	few	TRBD1	TGTGCCAGCAGCTTAGTCAGGGGGCCCGAGGCTGAAGCTTTCTTT	CASSLVRGPEAEAFF
TRBJ2-3	TRBV7-9	once	NA	TGTGCCAGCAGCTTCAGGGCAGCTAGCACAGATACGCAGTATTTT	CASSFRAASTDTQYF
TRBJ1-2	TRBV11-2	NA	NA	TGTGCCAGCAGCCAAAGGGACAACCACTATGGCTACACCTTC	CASSQRDNHYGYTF
TRBJ2-7	TRBV5-6	once	TRBD1	TGTGCCAGCAGCTACCGGACAGGGATCAGCGAGCAGTACTTC	CASSYRTGISEQYF
TRBJ1-5	TRBV19	NA	TRBD1	TGTGCCAGTTGGGACAGGGCGGGCAATCAGCCCCAGCATTTT	CASWDRAGNQPQHF
TRBJ1-5	TRBV19	NA	NA	TGTGCCAGTAGTATGGAAAGGAGGGGAGTGCGGGATAGCAATCAGCCCCAGCATTTT	CASSMERRGVRDSNQPQHF
TRBJ2-5	TRBV27	NA	TRBD2	TGTGCCAGCAGTCCTAGACTAGCGGGCGTTATGTACCAAGAGACCCAGTACTTC	CASSPRLAGVMYQETQYF
TRBJ2-7	TRBV9	NA	NA	TGTGCCAGCAGCGCACTAATGATTAACCCTTCCTACGAGCAGTACTTC	CASSALMINPSYEQYF